This T cell receptor beta chain was identified in a study of regulatory T cells. Regarding the study as a whole: Regulatory T cells from CD3G-deficient patients were less diverse than autologous conventional CD4+ cells and control regulatory cells.

Primers: 52 TRBV forward and 13 TRBJ reverse. Sequencing was performed with immunoSEQ multiplex PCR; in TCRdb, only in-frame clones are kept and a portion is missing. The top ten clones hold 1.9% of a sample with about 5,500 clones, more than 80% of them seen once. Trimming left V 2 bases short and J 0 bases short, with 12 bases between. CDR1 is SGHRS, CDR2 YFSETQ, per germline. The length of the CDR3 is 16 residues. This clone was picked up a small number of times. Its specificity is unknown. This sequence joins TRBV5-1 and TRBJ2-1; no clear D gene. This clonotype originated in a person under 35 with CD3G deficiency. Sequenced: CD4+ Tregs sorted from blood. The CDR3 protein is CASSFQQPDSYNEQFF. CDR3 in DNA: TGCGCCAGCAGCTTCCAACAGCCAGACTCCTACAATGAGCAGTTCTTC.